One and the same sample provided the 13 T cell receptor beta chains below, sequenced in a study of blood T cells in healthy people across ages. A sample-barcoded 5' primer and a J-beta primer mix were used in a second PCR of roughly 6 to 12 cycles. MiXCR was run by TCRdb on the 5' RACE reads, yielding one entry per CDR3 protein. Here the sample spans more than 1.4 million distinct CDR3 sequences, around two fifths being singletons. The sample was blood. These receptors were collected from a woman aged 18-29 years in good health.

The CDR3 loop is CASTLSRADQETQYF. CDR3 in DNA: TGTGCCAGCACCCTATCTCGGGCGGACCAAGAGACCCAGTACTTC. The gene calls are TRBV11-2 and TRBJ2-5, with D hard to call. Trimming left V 7 bases short and J 0 bases short, with 15 bases between. This CDR3 has 15 residues. CDR1 and CDR2 (germline): SGHAT, FQNNGV.

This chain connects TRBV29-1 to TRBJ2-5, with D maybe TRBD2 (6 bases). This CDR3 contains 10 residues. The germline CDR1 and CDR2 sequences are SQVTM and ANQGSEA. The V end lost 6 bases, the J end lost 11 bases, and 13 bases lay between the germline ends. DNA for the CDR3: TGCAGCGTAGAGCGGGTTGAGCAGTACTTC. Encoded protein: CSVERVEQYF.

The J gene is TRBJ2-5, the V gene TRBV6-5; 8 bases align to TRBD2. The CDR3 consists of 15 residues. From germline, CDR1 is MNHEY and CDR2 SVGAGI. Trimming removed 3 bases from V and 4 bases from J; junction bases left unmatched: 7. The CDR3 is CASSYRRGAGETQYF. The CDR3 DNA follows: TGTGCCAGCAGTTATAGGCGGGGGGCCGGAGAGACCCAGTACTTC.

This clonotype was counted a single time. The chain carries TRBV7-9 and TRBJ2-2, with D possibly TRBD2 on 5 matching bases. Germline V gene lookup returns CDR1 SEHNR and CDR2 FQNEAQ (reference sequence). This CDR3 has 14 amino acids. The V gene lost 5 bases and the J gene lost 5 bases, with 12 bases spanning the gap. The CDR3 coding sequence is TGTGCCAGCAGCCCCCCTGGGGAGACCGGGGAGCTGTTTTTT. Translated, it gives CASSPPGETGELFF.

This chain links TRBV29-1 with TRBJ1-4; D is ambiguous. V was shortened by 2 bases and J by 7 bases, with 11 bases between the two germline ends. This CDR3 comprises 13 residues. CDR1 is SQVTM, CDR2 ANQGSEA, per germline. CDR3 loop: CSVECPRSEKLFF. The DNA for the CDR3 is TGCAGCGTTGAATGTCCCCGGAGTGAAAAACTGTTTTTT.

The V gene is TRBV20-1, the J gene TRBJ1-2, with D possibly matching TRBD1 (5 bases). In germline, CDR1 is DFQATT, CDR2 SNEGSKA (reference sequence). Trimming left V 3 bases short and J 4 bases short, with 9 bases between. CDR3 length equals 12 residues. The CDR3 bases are TGCAGTGCTAGCGGACACCGCTATGGCTACACCTTC. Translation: CSASGHRYGYTF.

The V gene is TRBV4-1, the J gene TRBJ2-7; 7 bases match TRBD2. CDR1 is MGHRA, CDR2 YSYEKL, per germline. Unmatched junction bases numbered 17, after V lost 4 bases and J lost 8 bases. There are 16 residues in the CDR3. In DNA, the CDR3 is TGCGCCAGCAGCCGTACCAACGCGGGAGAGGGGAAAAAGCAGTACTTC. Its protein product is CASSRTNAGEGKKQYF.

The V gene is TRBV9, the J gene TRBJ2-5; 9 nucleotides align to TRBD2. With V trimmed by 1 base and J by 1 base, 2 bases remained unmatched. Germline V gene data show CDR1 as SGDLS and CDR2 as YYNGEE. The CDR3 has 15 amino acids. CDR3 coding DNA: TGTGCCAGCAGCGTATCGGGACTAGCCCAAGAGACCCAGTACTTC. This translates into CASSVSGLAQETQYF.

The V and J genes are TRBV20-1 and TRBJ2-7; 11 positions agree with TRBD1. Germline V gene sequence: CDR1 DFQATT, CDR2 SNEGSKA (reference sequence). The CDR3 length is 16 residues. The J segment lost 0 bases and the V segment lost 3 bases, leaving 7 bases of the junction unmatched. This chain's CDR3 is CSARPGTGGFSYEQYF. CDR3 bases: TGCAGTGCTAGGCCCGGGACAGGGGGTTTCTCCTACGAGCAGTACTTC.

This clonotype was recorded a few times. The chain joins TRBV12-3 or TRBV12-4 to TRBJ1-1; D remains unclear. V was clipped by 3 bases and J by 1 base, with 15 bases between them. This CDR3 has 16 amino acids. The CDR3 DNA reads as TGTGCCAGCAGTTTGGTCTTTCGGGCCCCGAACACTGAAGCTTTCTTT. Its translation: CASSLVFRAPNTEAFF.

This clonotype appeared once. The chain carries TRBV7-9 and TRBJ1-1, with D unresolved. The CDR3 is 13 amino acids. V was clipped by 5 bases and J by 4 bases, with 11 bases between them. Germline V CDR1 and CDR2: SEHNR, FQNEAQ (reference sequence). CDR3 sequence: CASSDNAGTEAFF. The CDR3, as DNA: TGTGCCAGCAGCGATAACGCAGGCACTGAAGCTTTCTTT.

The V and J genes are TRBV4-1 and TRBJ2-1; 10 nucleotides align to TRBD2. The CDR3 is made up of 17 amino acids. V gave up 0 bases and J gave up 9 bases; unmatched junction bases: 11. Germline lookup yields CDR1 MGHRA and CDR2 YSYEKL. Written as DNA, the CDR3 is TGCGCCAGCAGCCAAGATCAGCTACTAGCGGGACTCAGTGAGCAGTTCTTC. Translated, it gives CASSQDQLLAGLSEQFF.

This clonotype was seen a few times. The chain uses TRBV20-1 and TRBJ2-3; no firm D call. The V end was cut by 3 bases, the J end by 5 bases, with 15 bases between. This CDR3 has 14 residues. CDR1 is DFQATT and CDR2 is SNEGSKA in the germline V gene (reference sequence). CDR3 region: CSASPPPERDTQYF. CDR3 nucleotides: TGCAGTGCTAGTCCCCCCCCGGAACGAGATACGCAGTATTTT.